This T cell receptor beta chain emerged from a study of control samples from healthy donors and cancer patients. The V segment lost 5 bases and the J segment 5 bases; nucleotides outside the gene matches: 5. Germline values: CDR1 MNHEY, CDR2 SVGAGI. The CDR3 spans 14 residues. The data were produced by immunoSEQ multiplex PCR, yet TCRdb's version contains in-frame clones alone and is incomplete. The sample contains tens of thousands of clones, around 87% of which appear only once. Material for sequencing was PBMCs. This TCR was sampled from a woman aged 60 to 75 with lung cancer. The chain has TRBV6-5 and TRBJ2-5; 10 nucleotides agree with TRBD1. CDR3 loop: CASSRDRGGETQYF. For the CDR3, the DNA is TGTGCCAGCAGTAGGGACAGGGGTGGGGAGACCCAGTACTTC.